These T cell receptor beta chains were read from a single sample in a study of neurological immune-mediated disorders. TCRdb re-called the 5' RACE reads with MiXCR, one entry per CDR3 protein. Seen here are more than 50,000 distinct CDR3 sequences, about 24% observed once, and the top ten hold around 4.5%. Sequenced input: PBMCs. The receptor source for this set is a man between 60 and 75 years old with HTLV-1-associated myelopathy (HAM/TSP). Each CDR3 is given with its conserved first and last residue. Fields, in order: J gene, D gene, V gene, clone size, CDR3 protein, CDR3 DNA. D genes are given only for firm matches. Not all rows give a size; the values are once, few, many and, for expanded clones, a class.

J: TRBJ2-5
D: -
V: TRBV20-1
size: many
CDR3: CSAGSGQETQYF
DNA: TGCAGTGCCGGATCCGGCCAAGAGACCCAGTACTTC

J: TRBJ1-2
D: -
V: TRBV12-3/TRBV12-4
size: many
CDR3: CASSSLTGLGVGGYTF
DNA: TGTGCCAGCAGCTCTCTCACGGGTTTGGGGGTCGGTGGCTACACCTTC

J: TRBJ1-2
D: -
V: TRBV5-6
size: many
CDR3: CASSPFTTEANYGYTF
DNA: TGTGCCAGCAGCCCCTTTACAACCGAAGCTAACTATGGCTACACCTTC

J: TRBJ2-7
D: TRBD2
V: TRBV29-1
size: many
CDR3: CSAQGLAGNYEQYF
DNA: TGCAGCGCCCAGGGACTAGCGGGGAACTACGAGCAGTACTTC

J: TRBJ2-1
D: -
V: TRBV5-1
size: once
CDR3: CASSLGEHEQFF
DNA: TGCGCCAGCAGCTTGGGGGAGCATGAGCAGTTCTTC

J: TRBJ1-2
D: -
V: TRBV12-3/TRBV12-4
size: many
CDR3: CASSLTVNYAYTF
DNA: TGTGCCAGCAGTTTAACAGTTAACTATGCCTACACCTTC

J: TRBJ2-1
D: TRBD2
V: TRBV20-1
size: -
CDR3: CSASSAGVINEQFF
DNA: TGCAGTGCTAGTTCAGCGGGAGTAATAAATGAGCAGTTCTTC

J: TRBJ2-7
D: -
V: TRBV5-1
size: many
CDR3: CASSFTGNYEQYF
DNA: TGCGCCAGCAGCTTCACGGGAAACTACGAGCAGTACTTC

J: TRBJ2-6
D: -
V: TRBV20-1
size: many
CDR3: CSAPVGTGANVLTF
DNA: TGCAGTGCACCAGTGGGGACCGGGGCCAACGTCCTGACTTTC

J: TRBJ2-7
D: -
V: TRBV7-2
size: -
CDR3: CASSLADVSEQYF
DNA: TGTGCCAGCAGCTTAGCTGACGTCTCGGAGCAGTACTTC

J: TRBJ1-5
D: -
V: TRBV12-5
size: medium-sized
CDR3: CASGVPGVQPQHF
DNA: TGTGCTAGTGGGGTGCCCGGTGTTCAGCCCCAGCATTTT

J: TRBJ1-6
D: TRBD1
V: TRBV20-1
size: -
CDR3: CSVTWKGAGAPIHF
DNA: TGCAGTGTTACATGGAAGGGGGCGGGAGCACCCATCCACTTT

J: TRBJ2-5
D: TRBD2
V: TRBV5-6
size: many
CDR3: CASSSPTSVETQYF
DNA: TGTGCCAGCAGCTCTCCGACTAGCGTAGAGACCCAGTACTTC

J: TRBJ2-3
D: -
V: TRBV29-1
size: many
CDR3: CSVASGSGTDTQYF
DNA: TGCAGCGTAGCCTCAGGGAGTGGCACAGATACGCAGTATTTT

J: TRBJ1-4
D: -
V: TRBV7-9
size: many
CDR3: CASSSDISTEKLFF
DNA: TGTGCCAGCAGTTCGGACATCAGCACGGAAAAACTGTTTTTT

J: TRBJ1-6
D: -
V: TRBV4-1
size: many
CDR3: CASSQDRTRGPNSPLHF
DNA: TGCGCCAGCAGCCAAGACCGAACGAGGGGTCCCAATTCACCCCTCCACTTT

J: TRBJ2-7
D: -
V: TRBV5-1
size: -
CDR3: CASSSLEGVGEQYF
DNA: TGCGCCAGCAGCTCTCTGGAGGGAGTCGGCGAGCAGTACTTC

J: TRBJ2-1
D: -
V: TRBV5-8
size: many
CDR3: CASSSLINEQFF
DNA: TGTGCCAGCAGCTCACTCATCAATGAGCAGTTCTTC

J: TRBJ2-4
D: TRBD1
V: TRBV7-2
size: -
CDR3: CASSPGQGLDIKYF
DNA: TGTGCCAGCAGCCCCGGACAGGGATTGGACATTAAGTACTTC

J: TRBJ2-1
D: TRBD2
V: TRBV4-1
size: -
CDR3: CATALAGAYNEQFF
DNA: TGCGCCACCGCCTTAGCGGGCGCCTACAATGAGCAGTTCTTC

J: TRBJ1-2
D: -
V: TRBV12-3/TRBV12-4
size: many
CDR3: CASSPGTAYTF
DNA: TGTGCCAGCAGCCCCGGGACGGCCTACACCTTC

J: TRBJ1-3
D: TRBD1
V: TRBV20-1
size: -
CDR3: CSAIQGVYSGNTIYF
DNA: TGCAGTGCTATACAGGGGGTGTACTCTGGAAACACCATATATTTT

J: TRBJ1-4
D: -
V: TRBV4-1
size: many
CDR3: CASSQSSVNNEKLFF
DNA: TGCGCCAGCAGCCAAAGTTCTGTAAATAATGAAAAACTGTTTTTT

J: TRBJ2-3
D: -
V: TRBV5-1
size: many
CDR3: CASSLEQSTDTQYF
DNA: TGCGCCAGCAGCTTGGAACAGAGCACAGATACGCAGTATTTT

J: TRBJ2-7
D: -
V: TRBV20-1
size: -
CDR3: CSARVPLLGEQYF
DNA: TGCAGTGCTAGGGTACCTTTATTGGGAGAGCAGTACTTC

J: TRBJ2-7
D: -
V: TRBV27
size: once
CDR3: CSSSPGGVYEQYF
DNA: TGTTCCAGCAGCCCAGGGGGGGTGTACGAGCAGTACTTC